This entry lists 12 T cell receptor beta chains sequenced from one sample in a study of OX40 agonist ivuxolimab in advanced cancers. Library preparation was by the immunoSEQ multiplex PCR assay. Drawn from immuneACCESS, this table holds only the in-frame rearrangements with V and J called that TCRdb kept. Clones are partly lost; checked studies trace under half to an unresolved V gene and leave the rest unexplained. This sample gives approximately 78,000 clones in total; about 85% of them show up just once. The ten biggest clones cover roughly 1% of the sample. The sample consisted of CD4+ or CD8+ T cells sorted from blood, taken in a trial of the OX40 agonist ivuxolimab. The receptors derive from an adult with an advanced solid tumor such as melanoma, head and neck, liver or kidney cancer.

The chain has TRBV28 and TRBJ1-2, with D perhaps TRBD1 (5 bases). V was shortened by 7 bases and J by 4 bases, with 16 bases between the two germline ends. CDR1 and CDR2 from the germline V gene are MDHEN and SYDVKM. The CDR3 length is 14 residues. The CDR3 DNA is TGTGCCAGCACTTCCGCGAGGGGTTCCTATGGCTACACCTTC. It is translated as CASTSARGSYGYTF.

The chain is built from TRBV5-5 and TRBJ2-7; D not resolved. The CDR3 contains 12 residues. Per the germline V gene, CDR1 is SGHKS and CDR2 is YYEKEE (reference sequence). Trimming took 4 bases from V and 4 from J, leaving 9 bases between them. The CDR3 reads CASSRDLYEQYF. CDR3 DNA sequence: TGTGCCAGCAGCCGCGACTTATACGAGCAGTACTTC.

The chain combines TRBV11-2 with TRBJ2-2; TRBD2 agrees at 8 bases. The CDR3 has 17 amino acids. The germline CDR1 and CDR2 sequences are SGHAT and FQNNGV. V was clipped by 2 bases and J by 8 bases; unmatched bases: 13. The DNA for the CDR3 is TGTGCCAGCAGCTTATTTAGGGCTAGCGGGTACGCGGGGGAGCTGTTTTTT. Its protein product is CASSLFRASGYAGELFF.

The genes are TRBV28 and TRBJ2-7; 8 nucleotides line up with TRBD1. Germline assignment: CDR1 MDHEN and CDR2 SYDVKM. The CDR3 covers 15 residues. Losses at the gene ends were 10 bases for V and 5 bases for J; bases not matched to a gene: 16. Written as DNA, the CDR3 is TGTGCCACCAACCAGTACCAGGGGGCAGTCAACGAGCAGTACTTC. Translated, it gives CATNQYQGAVNEQYF.

CDR3 nucleotide sequence: TGTGCCAGCAGATTGGACAGAGGTAATTCACCCCTCCACTTT. Protein product: CASRLDRGNSPLHF. The genes are TRBV28 and TRBJ1-6; the D gene is possibly TRBD1 (6 bases). The V and J ends lost 6 bases and 6 bases respectively, with 12 bases between them. Germline CDR1 MDHEN, CDR2 SYDVKM. The CDR3 spans 14 residues.

The J gene is TRBJ1-2, the V gene TRBV7-2, with D possibly matching TRBD1 (5 bases). CDR3 length: 13 residues. Germline loops: CDR1 SGHTA, CDR2 FQGNSA. V lost 2 bases, J lost 5 bases, and 9 bases lay in between. The CDR3 protein is CASSLLDKYGYTF. The CDR3 DNA reads as TGTGCCAGCAGCTTACTGGACAAATATGGCTACACCTTC. The variable domain in full, with the rest retrieved from reference TRBV7-2 and TRBJ1-2, is GAGVSQSPSNKVTEKGKDVELRCDPISGHTALYWYRQSLGQGLEFLIYFQGNSAPDKSGLPSDRFSAERTGGSVSTLTIQRTQQEDSAVYLCASSLLDKYGYTFGSGTRLTVV.

This sequence joins TRBV15 and TRBJ1-2; 7 bases line up with TRBD1. V trimming: 3 bases; J trimming: 8 bases; junction bases outside the gene matches: 9. Germline lookup yields CDR1 LNHNV and CDR2 YYDKDF (reference sequence). The CDR3 sequence is 14 residues long. The CDR3 loop reads CATSSGTAPGGYTF. Written as DNA, the CDR3 is TGTGCCACCAGCAGTGGGACAGCTCCTGGAGGCTACACCTTC. Drawing the rest from reference TRBV15 and TRBJ1-2, the complete variable domain is DAMVIQNPRYQVTQFGKPVTLSCSQTLNHNVMYWYQQKSSQAPKLLFHYYDKDFNNEADTPDNFQSRRPNTSFCFLDIRSPGLGDTAMYLCATSSGTAPGGYTFGSGTRLTVV.

The J gene is TRBJ2-1, the V gene TRBV5-1; the D is unclear. The CDR3 extends over 14 amino acids. V gave up 0 bases and J gave up 5 bases, with 9 bases separating them. Germline values: CDR1 SGHRS, CDR2 YFSETQ. CDR3: CASSLGRVDNEQFF. CDR3 nucleotides: TGCGCCAGCAGCTTGGGTCGGGTGGACAATGAGCAGTTCTTC.

The J gene is TRBJ2-5, the V gene TRBV5-1; D might be TRBD1 or TRBD2, each matching 5 bases. The CDR3 is 14 amino acids. In germline, CDR1 is SGHRS, CDR2 YFSETQ. Trimming took 0 bases from V and 3 from J, leaving 9 bases between them. CDR3 protein: CASSLAGQEETQYF. CDR3 DNA: TGCGCCAGCAGCTTGGCGGGGCAGGAAGAGACCCAGTACTTC.

The rearrangement uses TRBV5-1 and TRBJ2-5; 11 bases line up with TRBD1. V shed 4 bases, J shed 2 bases, and the junction held 1 base outside the gene matches. CDR3 length equals 14 residues. CDR1 is SGHRS, CDR2 YFSETQ, per germline. CDR3 nucleotides: TGCGCCAGCAGCGGGGACAGGGGGCAAGAGACCCAGTACTTC. The encoded protein is CASSGDRGQETQYF.

V usage is TRBV7-6 and J usage is TRBJ2-5, with 9 bases matching TRBD2. This CDR3 contains 14 residues. Germline assignment: CDR1 SGHVS and CDR2 FNYEAQ. V lost 6 bases to trimming and J lost 4 bases; unmatched junction nucleotides: 6. The CDR3 spells CASSFSGGTETQYF. The CDR3 bases are TGTGCCAGCAGTTTTAGCGGGGGCACAGAGACCCAGTACTTC.

The chain has TRBV7-2 and TRBJ1-2; weak D call: TRBD1 (5 bases). The CDR3 consists of 17 residues. The germline CDR1 and CDR2 sequences are SGHTA and FQGNSA. Trimming shortened V by 5 bases and J by 7 bases, and 26 bases separated the two germline ends. For the CDR3, the DNA is TGTGCCAGCAGCCCCATCGTACTGACCCGGGGGGTTAGTGGCTACACCTTC. It yields the protein CASSPIVLTRGVSGYTF.